What follows describes a single T cell receptor beta chain. Which antigen it targets is not known. No base quality values were provided; no much bigger clone lies one nucleotide off. Sample time point, as interpreted from the label and publication: newly diagnosed GD, antithyroid drugs for less than 3 months. For both TCR sequencing and RNA sequencing, RNA was extracted from PBMCs in TRIzol. The diagnosis of Graves' disease was made according to American Thyroid Association guidelines. Patients for the study were recruited at an endocrinology department in Xi'an, China. Each patient gave around 9 milliliters of peripheral blood, collected in an EDTA anticoagulant tube. Ficoll Paque Plus density gradient separation was used to isolate PBMCs, and no further T cell sorting was done. RNA quality was checked with an Agilent 2100 Bioanalyzer and agarose gel, and concentration with a NanoDrop 2000. The library was produced with multiplex PCR. Sequencing took place on an Illumina HiSeq 4000. iRepertoire HTBI primers and Arm-PCR amplification of CDR3 regions were used to construct TCR beta libraries. Before sequencing, the PCR products underwent gel purification. Turning to the authors' computational methods: Gene usage analysis of CDR3 amino acid clonotypes used the 60 to 80 TRBV and some 15 TRBJ segments found across samples. Filtered high-quality paired reads were merged into contigs using COPE and FqMerger. BLAST was used to align contigs to IMGT TRBV, TRBD and TRBJ reference genes, with CDR3 defined following IMGT. Any clonotype with a frequency above 0.1% was classified as a highly expanded clone. Shannon entropy was used to measure repertoire diversity, and the Gini coefficient was used to measure V-J evenness. Clonotypes shared by more than one individual were considered public. TCRdb took the public reads, trimmed them with fastp at Q25, ran MiXCR for clone calling and kept in-frame beta chains. Here each entry gathers all rows of one CDR3 protein and keeps the most common genes and DNA. What appears here as the V and J calls and clone size reflects TCRdb's work, not the paper's. The sample table contains about 620,000 distinct CDR3 sequences; only one count was recorded for 16% of them. The ten largest account for 15% to 20% of the sample.

This record belongs to a study of regulatory T cells in long-lasting Graves disease (dated by TCRdb to the early 2020s). For the wider study: Patients with newly diagnosed Graves' disease had been on antithyroid drugs for under 3 months. Peripheral blood TCR sequencing and RNA sequencing compared persistent Graves' disease patients with newly diagnosed Graves' disease patients. The study was registered as a clinical trial and conducted in China. A total of some 33 samples were covered by TCR sequencing, comprising 13 persistent and 20 or so newly diagnosed Graves' disease patients. Points the paper makes about the study in general: Lower TCR Shannon entropy and fewer highly expanded clones were observed in persistent Graves' disease patients than in newly diagnosed patients, which suggested clonal expansion. A larger number of public clonotypes was shared among persistent patients (approximately 3,000) than among newly diagnosed patients (approximately 1,000). The authors acknowledged the small sample size as a limitation that may reduce accuracy. Preferential use of TRBV28, TRBJ1-2 and TRBJ2-5 was observed in persistent disease, whereas TRBV20-1 and TRBJ2-1 were favored in newly diagnosed disease. Only peripheral blood was studied, because thyroid tissue, the primary lesion, was inaccessible. Sequencing and analysis were restricted to the TCR beta chain.

V gives up 2 bases and J gives up 4 bases, and the segment between their germline ends measures 9 bases. Looking up the germline V gene yields CDR1 MNHEY and CDR2 SVGEGT. Including the terminal cysteine and phenylalanine, the CDR3 comprises 14 residues. The only DNA kept is the CDR3, 42 bases in frame from the first base. The sample was also reused in another study, on T cells in Graves' hyperthyroidism and ophthalmopathy. The second study's authors report: Graves' hyperthyroidism was defined as stable when no progression to ophthalmopathy occurred over 18 months of follow-up. Hyperthyroidism patients were newly diagnosed, with disease duration under 2 months, and aged 18 to 65 years. Exclusion was applied to patients with uncontrolled infections, other autoimmune diseases, pregnancy or lactation. Diagnoses were based on clinical symptoms, serum thyroxine and TRAb, thyroid ultrasound and orbital computed tomography. The first round of RT-PCR for the TCR CDR3 was performed with the HTBI primer set and the Qiagen OneStep RT-PCR kit. Most expanded thyroid clonotypes (frequency above 0.001) were also detected in blood, a finding suggesting that blood repertoires may reflect thyroid immune responses. A 13 V-J signature model separated ophthalmopathy from stable hyperthyroidism, with around 91% sensitivity and 81% to 82% specificity in cross-validation and 80%/75% in testing. During validation, the model predicted progression to ophthalmopathy a median of around six months ahead of onset, with around 71% sensitivity and roughly 75% specificity. A discovery cohort of around 100 patients, fewer than 50 with Graves' ophthalmopathy and under 60 with stable Graves' hyperthyroidism, was used to find distinguishing TCR V-J signatures. Whether ophthalmopathy could be predicted prospectively was tested in an independent validation cohort made up of some 20 hyperthyroidism patients plus 17 patients who later progressed to ophthalmopathy. The 100 or so discovery patients were randomly split 7:3 into training and test sets. In addition, the study compared T-cell repertoires in thyroid tissue and in blood from about six Graves' hyperthyroidism patients. After sampling, hyperthyroidism patients received methimazole starting at 30 mg daily, and ophthalmopathy patients received high-dose intravenous methylprednisolone. Libraries were constructed in a second round of multiplex PCR, after which size selection and purification were performed. Libraries were sequenced paired-end with 100 bp reads on an Illumina HiSeq2000. SOAPnuke was used to process the raw data, removing reads that contained adapters or uncalled bases, had a mean Phred below 15, or lacked an exact match to the constant primer or identifier. COPE v1.2.5 was used to merge high-quality paired reads, and clonotypes were defined as unique nucleotide sequences. Clonotypes were aligned to IMGT TRBV, TRBD and TRBJ reference segments using MiTCR v1.1. Analysis was restricted to V-J combinations with a frequency above 0.0001, which covered about 99% of repertoires. A TCS score was defined as the ratio between F50 (clonal expansion) and ExV (chaos), using BLOSUM62-based TCRdist between CDR3 peptides within each V-J. Welch's t-statistics and random forest reduced 500 to 650 V-J features to 13, which were used in a naive Bayes classifier (R e1071). No statistical method was used to fix the sample size in advance, and group allocation was not hidden from the investigators. According to the paper, TCR Vbeta CDR3 sequencing was carried out on about 140 peripheral blood samples, which came from under 50 ophthalmopathy, around 74 hyperthyroidism and 17 progressor patients.

The material sequenced was peripheral blood mononuclear cells (PBMCs), taken at new diagnosis, from a patient treated with antithyroid drugs. The source is a woman aged 25 to 39 with Graves disease. Donor details come from another sample of the same person, matched by shared clones. The chain is encoded by TRBV6-2 or TRBV6-3 joined to TRBJ2-1, with the identity of the D gene unclear. The nucleotide sequence is TGTGCCAGCAGTTACGATCGGTTGTACAATGAGCAGTTCTTC. It encodes CASSYDRLYNEQFF.